The rows below give T cell receptor beta chains drawn from one sample of a study of T-cell memory formation after mild COVID-19. TCRdb independently ran MiXCR on the 5' RACE reads; one entry per CDR3 protein. The repertoire holds approximately 200,000 distinct CDR3 sequences, 16% seen once, with around 1.9% in the top ten. Sequencing used PBMCs or a T cell subset sorted from them (not recorded which). These receptors all come from an adult woman who had mild COVID-19 (a few samples of this study predate the infection). Cell type and time point are not known. Each CDR3 is given with its conserved first and last residue. D genes are given only for firm matches. Some rows have no size entry. The others give once, few or many, or a class for an expanded clone.

cdr3_aa,cdr3_nt,d_call,v_call,clone_size,j_call
CASSLGLGLAGPEQFF,TGTGCCAGCAGTTTAGGTTTGGGACTAGCGGGGCCTGAGCAGTTCTTC,TRBD2,TRBV27,NA,TRBJ2-1
CASRIGSYEQYF,TGTGCCAGCCGTATCGGCTCCTACGAGCAGTACTTC,NA,TRBV2,NA,TRBJ2-7
CASSELGNPSDEQFF,TGTGCCAGCAGTGAATTAGGTAACCCCTCCGATGAGCAGTTCTTC,NA,TRBV25-1,many,TRBJ2-1
CASSSGTGGEVGSYEQYF,TGCGCCAGCAGCTCGGGGACAGGGGGCGAAGTGGGATCCTACGAGCAGTACTTC,TRBD1,TRBV5-1,many,TRBJ2-7
CSVESPSGSKYQETQYF,TGCAGCGTTGAATCACCAAGCGGGTCCAAGTACCAAGAGACCCAGTACTTC,NA,TRBV29-1,few,TRBJ2-5
CASSPTAGQSGGELFF,TGTGCCAGCAGCCCAACCGCTGGACAATCAGGCGGGGAGCTGTTTTTT,NA,TRBV9,few,TRBJ2-2
CASSLQAPGTDTQYF,TGTGCCAGCAGTCTGCAGGCCCCCGGCACAGATACGCAGTATTTT,NA,TRBV2,few,TRBJ2-3
CASSLGTGGSNSPLHF,TGTGCCAGCTCACTCGGGACAGGGGGCAGCAATTCACCCCTCCACTTT,TRBD1,TRBV18,few,TRBJ1-6
CASSHSSTQNTGELFF,TGCGCCAGCAGCCACTCATCCACCCAGAACACCGGGGAGCTGTTTTTT,NA,TRBV5-1,NA,TRBJ2-2
CATSMDYSRNTGELFF,TGTGCCACCAGCATGGATTACAGCCGGAACACCGGGGAGCTGTTTTTT,NA,TRBV15,NA,TRBJ2-2
CASSSDRWDIQYF,TGTGCCAGCAGTTCCGACAGGTGGGACATTCAGTACTTC,NA,TRBV3-1,once,TRBJ2-4
CASSPLMRNEQFF,TGTGCCAGCAGCCCGCTTATGCGCAATGAGCAGTTCTTC,NA,TRBV7-2,few,TRBJ2-1
CASSNPGLALSVPDTQYF,TGTGCCAGCAGCAATCCGGGACTAGCCCTATCTGTCCCAGATACGCAGTATTTT,TRBD2,TRBV12-3/TRBV12-4,many,TRBJ2-3
CASSLGRVGNTIYF,TGTGCCAGCAGCTTGGGCAGGGTCGGAAACACCATATATTTT,NA,TRBV5-6,few,TRBJ1-3
CASSLEAGYRMVGEQYF,TGTGCCAGCAGCCTAGAGGCAGGGTACAGGATGGTAGGCGAGCAGTACTTC,NA,TRBV7-6,many,TRBJ2-7
CASSLVAAGGAETQYF,TGCGCCAGCAGCTTGGTTGCAGCGGGGGGTGCCGAGACCCAGTACTTC,TRBD2,TRBV5-1,few,TRBJ2-5
CASSSFTGTQGYTF,TGTGCCAGCAGTTCGTTTACAGGGACGCAAGGCTACACCTTC,NA,TRBV12-3/TRBV12-4,NA,TRBJ1-2
CATSKGVSGTDTQYF,TGTGCCACCAGCAAAGGGGTGTCGGGCACAGATACGCAGTATTTT,NA,TRBV15,NA,TRBJ2-3
CASSLTGGRTDTQYF,TGTGCCAGCAGTTTAACAGGGGGACGGACAGATACGCAGTATTTT,TRBD1,TRBV28,few,TRBJ2-3
CASSPGQRVGTEAFF,TGCGCCAGCAGCCCGGGACAAAGGGTTGGCACTGAAGCTTTCTTT,NA,TRBV5-1,few,TRBJ1-1
CAGRDTTGELFF,TGTGCCGGCCGGGACACCACCGGGGAGCTGTTTTTT,NA,TRBV12-3/TRBV12-4,few,TRBJ2-2
CASSFMRPRGELFF,TGTGCCAGCAGCTTTATGAGACCGCGGGGGGAGCTGTTTTTT,NA,TRBV5-6,NA,TRBJ2-2
CASSEAYTQYF,TGTGCCAGCAGTGAAGCGTATACGCAGTATTTT,NA,TRBV6-1,few,TRBJ2-3
CASSQDLVQETQYF,TGCGCCAGCAGCCAAGATCTGGTACAAGAGACCCAGTACTTC,NA,TRBV4-1,NA,TRBJ2-5
CATTVGRATEAFF,TGTGCCACCACCGTAGGCAGGGCCACTGAAGCTTTCTTT,NA,TRBV24-1,few,TRBJ1-1
CASSEVGGEETQYF,TGTGCCAGCAGTGAAGTCGGAGGGGAAGAGACCCAGTACTTC,NA,TRBV6-1,NA,TRBJ2-5
CASSKDRGVRCPTSSGANVLTF,TGTGCCAGCAGCAAAGATAGGGGGGTGAGGTGTCCAACTAGCTCTGGGGCCAACGTCCTGACTTTC,NA,TRBV21-1,NA,TRBJ2-6
CASSLVTKPHEQFF,TGTGCCAGCAGCTTAGTTACAAAGCCCCATGAGCAGTTCTTC,NA,TRBV7-2,NA,TRBJ2-1
CASRTSGGETQYF,TGTGCCAGCAGGACTAGCGGGGGAGAGACCCAGTACTTC,TRBD2,TRBV2,NA,TRBJ2-5
CAGTTGYRGYTF,TGTGCCGGCACGACAGGTTATCGCGGCTACACCTTC,NA,TRBV7-9,NA,TRBJ1-2
CASRLDPGSGYTF,TGTGCCAGCAGACTGGACCCAGGCTCGGGCTACACCTTC,NA,TRBV2,NA,TRBJ1-2
CASSSGRQETQYF,TGTGCCAGCAGCTCGGGACGTCAAGAGACCCAGTACTTC,NA,TRBV7-3,NA,TRBJ2-5
CASSMNSGGSETQYF,TGCGCCAGCAGCATGAATAGCGGGGGATCCGAGACCCAGTACTTC,TRBD2,TRBV4-3,few,TRBJ2-5
CASSSLTHRGGNIQYF,TGTGCCAGCAGCTCTCTTACTCACAGGGGCGGGAACATTCAGTACTTC,TRBD1,TRBV5-4,few,TRBJ2-4
CATGLAGVETQYF,TGTGCCACCGGACTAGCGGGAGTGGAGACCCAGTACTTC,TRBD2,TRBV24-1,NA,TRBJ2-5
CATSLENYEQYF,TGTGCCACCAGCCTAGAAAACTACGAGCAGTACTTC,NA,TRBV15,few,TRBJ2-7
CASSFWTSSDTQYF,TGTGCCAGCAGCTTTTGGACAAGTTCAGATACGCAGTATTTT,NA,TRBV5-6,few,TRBJ2-3
CASSLDIGPSNEQFF,TGTGCCAGCAGTTTAGATATAGGCCCTTCGAATGAGCAGTTCTTC,NA,TRBV12-3/TRBV12-4,NA,TRBJ2-1
CASRPRPGQAYNEQFF,TGTGCCAGCAGACCACGTCCGGGACAAGCCTACAATGAGCAGTTCTTC,NA,TRBV27,few,TRBJ2-1
CASGGRQNYGYTF,TGTGCCAGTGGGGGGAGACAGAACTATGGCTACACCTTC,NA,TRBV12-3/TRBV12-4,few,TRBJ1-2
CASSLGTYYEQYF,TGTGCCAGCTCACTCGGGACTTACTACGAGCAGTACTTC,NA,TRBV18,few,TRBJ2-7
CASSQGLGQARTDTQYF,TGCGCCAGCAGCCAAGGTTTAGGACAGGCCCGCACAGATACGCAGTATTTT,TRBD1,TRBV4-1,few,TRBJ2-3
CAWELGAYEQYF,TGTGCCTGGGAGCTCGGAGCCTACGAGCAGTACTTC,NA,TRBV30,NA,TRBJ2-7